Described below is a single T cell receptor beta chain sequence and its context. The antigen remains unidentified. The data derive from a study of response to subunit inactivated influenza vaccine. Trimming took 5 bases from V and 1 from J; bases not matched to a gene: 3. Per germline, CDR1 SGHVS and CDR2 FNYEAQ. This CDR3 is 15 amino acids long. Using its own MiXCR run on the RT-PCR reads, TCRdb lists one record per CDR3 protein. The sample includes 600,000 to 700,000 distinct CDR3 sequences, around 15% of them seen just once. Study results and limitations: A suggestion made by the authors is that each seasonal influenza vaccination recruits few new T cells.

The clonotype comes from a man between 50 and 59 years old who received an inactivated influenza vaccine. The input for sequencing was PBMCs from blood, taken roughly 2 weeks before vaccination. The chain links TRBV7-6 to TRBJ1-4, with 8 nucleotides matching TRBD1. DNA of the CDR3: TGTGCCAGCAGCCTAACAGGGGGAACTAATGAAAAACTGTTTTTT. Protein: CASSLTGGTNEKLFF.